The clone carrying this TCR beta chain was seen more than once but under ten times. Antigen unknown. This sample is part of a study of response to subunit inactivated influenza vaccine. Findings of the study overall: After each seasonal influenza vaccination, few new T cells are recruited, the authors suggested.

MiXCR, applied by TCRdb to the RT-PCR reads, yields one record per CDR3 protein. The sample contains roughly 700,000 distinct CDR3 sequences, approximately 13% of which appear only once. CDR3 size: 13 residues. From germline, CDR1 is DFQATT and CDR2 SNEGSKA (reference sequence). V gave up 6 bases and J gave up 7 bases; unmatched junction bases: 7. Sequenced material: PBMCs from blood, taken around 14 days before vaccination. The chain carries TRBV20-1 and TRBJ2-7, with TRBD2 matching over 12 bases. The receptor was derived from a man in his forties or fifties who received an inactivated influenza vaccine. CDR3 nucleotide sequence: TGCAGTGCCCCACTAGCGGGAGGTGGGGAGCAGTACTTC. Its protein is CSAPLAGGGEQYF.